This is a list of T cell receptor beta chains from one sample in a study of beta chain features in type 1 diabetes. Sequencing was performed with immunoSEQ multiplex PCR; in TCRdb, only in-frame clones are kept and a portion is missing. Here the sample spans about 260,000 clones, over 20% being singletons. The specimen sequenced was naive CD4+ T cells from blood. Receptors originate from a woman in her forties with type 1 diabetes. The CDR3 runs from the conserved cysteine through the conserved F or W. The D gene is left open where the match is weak. Rows may omit the clone size; those that give it use once, few, many or a size class.

TRBJ1-6,few,TRBD1,TRBV7-9,CASSLTLTGESPLHF,TGTGCCAGCAGCTTAACCCTGACAGGGGAGTCACCCCTCCACTTT
TRBJ1-5,few,NA,TRBV7-2,CASSYGSDNQPQHF,TGTGCCAGCAGCTACGGGAGCGACAATCAGCCCCAGCATTTT
TRBJ2-1,NA,NA,TRBV5-6,CASSIPTVEQFF,TGTGCCAGCAGCATTCCGACAGTTGAGCAGTTCTTC
TRBJ2-1,few,NA,TRBV6-6,CASIRGSYNEQFF,TGTGCCAGCATTAGGGGCTCCTACAATGAGCAGTTCTTC
TRBJ1-1,NA,NA,TRBV10-3,CAISESIGAFF,TGTGCCATCAGTGAGTCTATCGGTGCTTTCTTT
TRBJ1-1,NA,TRBD1,TRBV28,CASSSGTAMNTEAFF,TGTGCCAGCAGTTCCGGGACAGCAATGAACACTGAAGCTTTCTTT
TRBJ1-4,few,NA,TRBV30,CAWSWGGLNEKLFF,TGTGCCTGGAGCTGGGGGGGATTAAATGAAAAACTGTTTTTT
TRBJ2-1,few,TRBD2,TRBV7-9,CASSLGGRGSYNEQFF,TGTGCCAGCAGCTTAGGAGGGCGGGGGTCGTACAATGAGCAGTTCTTC
TRBJ2-7,few,TRBD1,TRBV29-1,CSVDRGQPYEQYF,TGCAGCGTGGACAGGGGACAGCCCTACGAGCAGTACTTC
TRBJ1-1,NA,NA,TRBV2,CASTETVTEAFF,TGTGCCAGCACCGAAACAGTGACTGAAGCTTTCTTT
TRBJ1-2,few,TRBD1,TRBV7-2,CASSLRQGANYGYTF,TGTGCCAGCAGCTTAAGACAGGGGGCAAATTATGGCTACACCTTC
TRBJ2-7,NA,TRBD1,TRBV4-2,CASSQGRDSYEQYF,TGTGCCAGCAGCCAAGGCCGGGACAGCTACGAGCAGTACTTC
TRBJ2-1,NA,NA,TRBV7-3,CASSFSGAVQYEQFF,TGTGCCAGCAGCTTCTCAGGGGCAGTACAATATGAGCAGTTCTTC
TRBJ2-7,NA,NA,TRBV30,CACGRYEQYF,TGTGCCTGTGGGCGCTACGAGCAGTACTTC
TRBJ1-1,NA,TRBD1,TRBV4-2,CASGRTGGNTEAFF,TGTGCCTCCGGAAGGACAGGGGGCAACACTGAAGCTTTCTTT
TRBJ1-1,few,NA,TRBV23-1,CASSQPEGGRVNTEAFF,TGCGCCAGCAGTCAGCCTGAGGGAGGAAGGGTGAACACTGAAGCTTTCTTT
TRBJ2-6,NA,NA,TRBV27,CASSSYSGANVLTF,TGTGCCAGCAGTTCCTACTCTGGGGCCAACGTCCTGACTTTC
TRBJ1-2,NA,NA,TRBV20-1,CSANGQYGYTF,TGCAGTGCTAATGGGCAATATGGCTACACCTTC
TRBJ1-1,few,NA,TRBV29-1,CSVSHTGDTEAFF,TGCAGCGTCAGCCATACCGGGGACACTGAAGCTTTCTTT
TRBJ1-1,few,TRBD1,TRBV5-4,CASSLAGGMNTEAFF,TGTGCCAGCAGCTTGGCAGGGGGCATGAACACTGAAGCTTTCTTT
TRBJ2-4,NA,TRBD2,TRBV7-2,CASSLVSGADYQNIQYF,TGTGCCAGCAGCTTAGTTAGCGGGGCCGACTATCAAAACATTCAGTACTTC
TRBJ2-3,NA,TRBD1,TRBV18,CASSPPSGGGDTQYF,TGTGCCAGCTCACCACCGTCAGGGGGCGGCGATACGCAGTATTTT
TRBJ1-5,NA,NA,TRBV29-1,CSVEETENQPQHF,TGCAGCGTTGAGGAGACAGAGAATCAGCCCCAGCATTTT
TRBJ2-7,NA,TRBD2,TRBV6-5,CASSYSPGGPGEQYF,TGTGCCAGCAGTTACTCGCCGGGAGGGCCTGGAGAGCAGTACTTC
TRBJ2-5,few,TRBD1,TRBV29-1,CSVVGRGRETQYF,TGCAGCGTTGTGGGCAGGGGGCGAGAGACCCAGTACTTC
TRBJ2-1,once,NA,TRBV18,CASLRTTVLAFNEQFF,TGTGCCAGCCTTCGTACCACAGTTCTAGCCTTCAATGAGCAGTTCTTC
TRBJ1-1,NA,NA,TRBV4-3,CASSRHTGRTTEAFF,TGCGCCAGCAGCCGACATACAGGGCGAACAACTGAAGCTTTCTTT
TRBJ1-2,NA,NA,TRBV29-1,CSVLFRDGYTF,TGCAGCGTTCTATTCCGGGATGGCTACACCTTC
TRBJ2-7,NA,NA,TRBV9,CASSSQGGEQYF,TGTGCCAGCAGCTCTCAAGGGGGCGAGCAGTACTTC
TRBJ2-1,NA,NA,TRBV29-1,CSAVGASSYNEQFF,TGCAGCGCCGTAGGGGCTAGCTCCTACAATGAGCAGTTCTTC
TRBJ2-1,NA,NA,TRBV19,CASRSGGPGEQFF,TGTGCCAGCCGATCCGGAGGGCCGGGTGAGCAGTTCTTC
TRBJ1-1,few,TRBD1,TRBV9,CASSTRTGGPFEAFF,TGTGCCAGCAGCACCCGTACAGGGGGTCCCTTCGAAGCTTTCTTT
TRBJ2-5,NA,TRBD2,TRBV28,CASNPLAVQETQYF,TGTGCCAGCAATCCACTAGCGGTCCAAGAGACCCAGTACTTC
TRBJ1-2,few,NA,TRBV4-3,CASSQSARGYTF,TGCGCCAGCAGCCAATCGGCCAGGGGCTACACCTTC
TRBJ2-7,few,NA,TRBV5-6,CASRKTGSYEQYF,TGTGCCAGCAGAAAGACAGGTTCCTACGAGCAGTACTTC
TRBJ1-2,few,NA,TRBV4-1,CASSQRDYGYTF,TGCGCCAGCAGCCAGAGGGACTATGGCTACACCTTC
TRBJ2-3,NA,TRBD1,TRBV9,CASSLAGDRGQDTQYF,TGTGCCAGCAGCCTCGCAGGGGACAGGGGGCAAGATACGCAGTATTTT
TRBJ1-6,NA,TRBD1,TRBV4-1,CASSQEPGQGQSPLHF,TGCGCCAGCAGCCAAGAACCAGGACAGGGCCAATCACCCCTCCACTTT
TRBJ2-5,few,TRBD1,TRBV2,CASGGQGSVKTQYF,TGTGCCAGCGGGGGACAGGGTTCGGTAAAGACCCAGTACTTC
TRBJ1-2,NA,NA,TRBV27,CASSLRENYGYTF,TGTGCCAGCAGTTTACGAGAGAACTATGGCTACACCTTC
TRBJ2-1,NA,NA,TRBV5-8,CASSRVHLEQFF,TGTGCCAGCAGCCGAGTCCACCTCGAGCAGTTCTTC
TRBJ1-1,few,NA,TRBV25-1,CASGGANQNTEAFF,TGTGCCAGCGGGGGGGCCAACCAGAACACTGAAGCTTTCTTT
TRBJ2-5,few,NA,TRBV29-1,CSVVPGLNNQETQYF,TGCAGCGTCGTACCGGGACTCAATAACCAAGAGACCCAGTACTTC
TRBJ2-7,NA,NA,TRBV5-4,CASSWGRGDYEQYF,TGTGCCAGCAGTTGGGGCAGGGGGGACTACGAGCAGTACTTC
TRBJ2-3,few,TRBD2,TRBV9,CASSMTTSGSPDTQYF,TGTGCCAGCAGCATGACGACTAGCGGGAGCCCCGATACGCAGTATTTT
TRBJ1-1,NA,NA,TRBV5-4,CASSPQRGNTEAFF,TGTGCCAGCAGCCCCCAGCGGGGGAACACTGAAGCTTTCTTT
TRBJ2-4,NA,NA,TRBV4-1,CASSQEDAGLAKNIQYF,TGCGCCAGCAGCCAAGAGGACGCCGGACTAGCCAAAAACATTCAGTACTTC